These 19 T cell receptor beta chains were all obtained from the same sample, sequenced in a study of control samples from healthy donors and cancer patients. Produced via immunoSEQ multiplex PCR; TCRdb's table is partial and in-frame only. The sample carries about 75,000 clones, around 95% recorded once. Sequencing was carried out using blood. The receptors originated from a woman between 40 and 50 years old in good health.

The chain carries TRBV19 and TRBJ1-2; the match to TRBD1 covers 9 bases. Germline V gene sequence: CDR1 LNHDA, CDR2 SQIVND (reference sequence). The CDR3 extends over 14 amino acids. With V trimmed by 5 bases and J by 6 bases, 7 bases remained unmatched. In DNA form, the CDR3 reads TGTGCCAGTAGTCCGCAGACAGGGGGAAATGGCTACACCTTC. It yields the protein CASSPQTGGNGYTF.

The chain links TRBV7-9 to TRBJ2-7; 12 bases fit TRBD2. From germline, CDR1 is SEHNR and CDR2 FQNEAQ (reference sequence). The length of the CDR3 is 16 residues. Trimming removed 5 bases from V and 2 bases from J; junction bases left unmatched: 7. CDR3 in amino acids: CASSAKTSGSTYEQYF. The CDR3 bases are TGTGCCAGCAGCGCCAAGACTAGCGGGAGTACCTACGAGCAGTACTTC.

The chain uses TRBV10-3 and TRBJ2-6; D is perhaps TRBD2 (6 bases). CDR3 length: 17 amino acids. CDR1 ENHRY and CDR2 SYGVKD come from the germline V gene. The ends were cut back, 6 bases at V and 6 bases at J, with 21 bases in the middle. CDR3 protein: CAIRGTAGSVAANVLTF. In DNA form, the CDR3 reads TGTGCCATCAGAGGGACCGCCGGGAGTGTTGCGGCCAACGTCCTGACTTTC.

This chain connects TRBV30 to TRBJ2-2; 12 bases align to TRBD2. With V trimmed by 4 bases and J by 0 bases, 3 bases remained unmatched. This CDR3 is 16 amino acids long. CDR1 and CDR2 from the germline V gene are GTSNPN and SVGIG (reference sequence). The CDR3 is CAWTASGRANTGELFF. The CDR3, as DNA: TGTGCCTGGACAGCTAGCGGGAGGGCGAACACCGGGGAGCTGTTTTTT.

As DNA, the CDR3 is TGTGCCAGCAGCTTAGTTTGGCTAGCGGGAGGCAATGAGCAGTTCTTC. This encodes CASSLVWLAGGNEQFF. The V and J genes are TRBV7-2 and TRBJ2-1; 11 bases align to TRBD2. The CDR3 loop spans 16 amino acids. Trimming took 1 base from V and 6 from J; bases not matched to a gene: 5. Germline CDR1 reads SGHTA; CDR2 reads FQGNSA.

This rearrangement joins TRBV7-9 to TRBJ1-2, with D perhaps TRBD1 (5 bases). The V end lost 6 bases, the J end lost 4 bases, and 15 bases lay between the germline ends. CDR1 and CDR2 from the germline V gene are SEHNR and FQNEAQ (reference sequence). The CDR3 runs to 14 residues. The CDR3 reads CASRHEGDLYGYTF. CDR3 bases: TGTGCCAGCAGGCATGAAGGGGACCTCTATGGCTACACCTTC. Based on the CDR3 plus reference TRBV7-9 and TRBJ1-2, the full variable domain is DTGVSQNPRHKITKRGQNVTFRCDPISEHNRLYWYRQTLGQGPEFLTYFQNEAQLEKSRLLSDRFSAERPKGSFSTLEIQRTEQGDSAMYLCASRHEGDLYGYTFGSGTRLTVV.

This rearrangement joins TRBV6-1 to TRBJ2-7, with unresolved D. V gave up 6 bases and J gave up 2 bases, with 5 bases separating them. CDR3 length: 11 amino acids. Looked up from germline, CDR1 is MNHNS and CDR2 is SASEGT. The CDR3: CASSQTYEQYF. The CDR3 nucleotides are TGTGCCAGCAGCCAAACCTACGAGCAGTACTTC.

In this sample, this clone turned up once. V and J are TRBV27 and TRBJ1-3; 7 positions agree with TRBD1. Per germline, CDR1 MNHEY and CDR2 SMNVEV (reference sequence). There are 16 residues in the CDR3. J lost 4 bases, V lost 5 bases, and 11 bases had no gene match. The CDR3 loop is CASSPARRDRGNTIYF. DNA for the CDR3: TGTGCCAGCAGTCCGGCCCGACGGGACAGAGGAAACACCATATATTTT.

In this sample, this clone turned up a few times. V is TRBV12-5 and J is TRBJ2-3; 9 bases are a match to TRBD2. CDR3 length equals 16 residues. Germline values: CDR1 LGHNT, CDR2 FRNRAP. V shed 3 bases, J shed 1 base, and the junction held 5 bases outside the gene matches. The CDR3 bases are TGTGCTAGTGGTTTAGGCGGGAGGGGGGGCACAGATACGCAGTATTTT. It encodes CASGLGGRGGTDTQYF.

This chain links TRBV6-5 with TRBJ1-5; the D gene is possibly TRBD1 (5 bases). Germline V CDR1 and CDR2: MNHEY, SVGAGI. There are 15 residues in the CDR3. The V end was cut by 4 bases, the J end by 9 bases, with 19 bases between. CDR3 amino acids: CASSSTGTLRSPQHF. CDR3 bases: TGTGCCAGCAGTTCTACCGGGACCTTGAGGTCGCCCCAGCATTTT.

In its sample, this clone was seen once. The CDR3 DNA is TGTGCCAGTAGTACTCGGGGATATGTAACAGATCAGCCCCAGCATTTT. It specifies CASSTRGYVTDQPQHF. The genes are TRBV19 and TRBJ1-5; D gene uncertain. This CDR3 is built from 16 residues. V was trimmed by 4 bases and J by 5 bases, leaving 18 bases between them. Germline values: CDR1 LNHDA, CDR2 SQIVND (reference sequence).

This chain uses TRBV4-1 with TRBJ2-2; 8 bases are shared with TRBD2. The CDR3 contains 14 residues. With V trimmed by 4 bases and J by 5 bases, 3 bases remained unmatched. Germline assignment: CDR1 MGHRA and CDR2 YSYEKL. The CDR3 DNA reads as TGCGCCAGCAGCCTATCTAGCGGGACCGGGGAGCTGTTTTTT. As protein: CASSLSSGTGELFF.

V usage is TRBV14 and J usage is TRBJ1-1, with D maybe TRBD1 (6 bases). Trimming left V 4 bases short and J 7 bases short, with 10 bases between. The CDR3 contains 12 residues. Germline-derived CDR1 and CDR2 are SGHDN and FVKESK. The CDR3 DNA reads TGTGCCAGCAGCCTGGACAGTTTTGAAGCTTTCTTT. Protein product: CASSLDSFEAFF.

The J gene is TRBJ1-5, the V gene TRBV25-1, with 7 bases aligning to TRBD1. The CDR3 has 15 residues. V lost 5 bases, J lost 2 bases, and 6 bases stayed unmatched. Per the germline V gene, CDR1 is MGHDK and CDR2 is SYGVNS. The CDR3 reads CASSSLTGGNQPQHF. The CDR3 nucleotides read TGTGCCAGCAGTTCCCTCACAGGGGGCAATCAGCCCCAGCATTTT. Complete variable domain (other parts from reference TRBV25-1 and TRBJ1-5): EADIYQTPRYLVIGTGKKITLECSQTMGHDKMYWYQQDPGMELHLIHYSYGVNSTEKGDLSSESTVSRIRTEHFPLTLESARPSHTSQYLCASSSLTGGNQPQHFGDGTRLSIL.

The rearrangement uses TRBV7-8 and TRBJ2-2, with unresolved D. In germline, CDR1 is SGHVS, CDR2 FQNEAQ. CDR3 length: 14 residues. Trimming removed 5 bases from V and 7 bases from J, with 14 bases in between. The CDR3 nucleotides are TGTGCCAGCAGCCCGCAGGAGCTTGGCGGGGAGCTGTTTTTT. Its translation: CASSPQELGGELFF.

V is TRBV16 and J is TRBJ2-5; TRBD2 matches at 10 bases. This CDR3 comprises 17 residues. With 2 bases clipped from V and 2 bases from J, the junction kept 8 bases outside the gene matches. CDR1 is KGHSY, CDR2 FQNENV, per germline. CDR3 DNA: TGTGCCAGCAGCCAAGGCTCACTAGCGGGGTTGCAAGAGACCCAGTACTTC. The encoded protein is CASSQGSLAGLQETQYF.

The genes are TRBV13 and TRBJ2-1, with 8 nucleotides matching TRBD1. Unmatched junction bases numbered 5, after V lost 4 bases and J lost 3 bases. The CDR3 runs to 15 residues. CDR1 is PRHDT and CDR2 is FYEKMQ in the germline V gene (reference sequence). The CDR3 DNA reads TGTGCCAGCAGCTCAAGGACAGGGTACTACAATGAGCAGTTCTTC. Its protein product is CASSSRTGYYNEQFF.

This clone was observed once. The V call is TRBV6-1, the J call TRBJ1-2; the D is unclear. CDR1 is MNHNS and CDR2 is SASEGT in the germline V gene. V was shortened by 1 base and J by 2 bases, with 11 bases between the two germline ends. The CDR3 contains 15 residues. CDR3 protein: CASSEDSLRNYGYTF. The CDR3 DNA sequence: TGTGCCAGCAGTGAAGACAGCCTCCGAAACTATGGCTACACCTTC.

This clone was counted only a few times. This rearrangement joins TRBV5-4 to TRBJ1-1, with 7 positions matching TRBD1. The CDR3 is 15 amino acids. Trimming removed 3 bases from V and 4 bases from J; junction bases left unmatched: 9. Germline V lookup: CDR1 SGHNT, CDR2 YYREEE (reference sequence). The CDR3 DNA reads TGTGCCAGCAGCTCTACCGACAGGGCGAGCACTGAAGCTTTCTTT. Protein product: CASSSTDRASTEAFF.